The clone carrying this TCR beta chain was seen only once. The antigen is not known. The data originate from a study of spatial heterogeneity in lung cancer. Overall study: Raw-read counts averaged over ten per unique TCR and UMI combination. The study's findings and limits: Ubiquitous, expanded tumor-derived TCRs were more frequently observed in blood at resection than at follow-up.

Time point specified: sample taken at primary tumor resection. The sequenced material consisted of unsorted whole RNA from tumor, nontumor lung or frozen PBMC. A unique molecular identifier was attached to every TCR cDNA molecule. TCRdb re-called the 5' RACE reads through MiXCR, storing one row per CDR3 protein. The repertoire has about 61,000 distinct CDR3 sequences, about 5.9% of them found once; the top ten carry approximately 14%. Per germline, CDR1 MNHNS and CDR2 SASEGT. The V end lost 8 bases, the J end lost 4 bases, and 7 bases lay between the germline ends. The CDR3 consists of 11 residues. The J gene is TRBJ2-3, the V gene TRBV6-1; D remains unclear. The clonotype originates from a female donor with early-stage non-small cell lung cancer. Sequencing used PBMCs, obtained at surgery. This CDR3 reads CASGVSDTQYF. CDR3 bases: TGTGCCAGCGGGGTATCAGATACGCAGTATTTT.